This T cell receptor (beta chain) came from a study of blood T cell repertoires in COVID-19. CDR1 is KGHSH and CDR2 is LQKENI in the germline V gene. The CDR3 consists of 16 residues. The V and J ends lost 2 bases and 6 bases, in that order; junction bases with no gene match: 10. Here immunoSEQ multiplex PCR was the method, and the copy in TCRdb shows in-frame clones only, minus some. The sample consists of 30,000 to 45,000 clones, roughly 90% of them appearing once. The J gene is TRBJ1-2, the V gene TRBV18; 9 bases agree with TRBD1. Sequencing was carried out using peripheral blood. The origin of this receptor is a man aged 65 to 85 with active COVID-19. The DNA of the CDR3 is TGTGCCAGCTCACCATACAGGGGGCAGTTCGAGAATGGCTACACCTTC. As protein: CASSPYRGQFENGYTF.